Listed below are T cell receptor beta chains from one sample, sequenced in a study of T cells after yellow fever vaccination. TCRdb re-analysed the 5' RACE reads in MiXCR, keeping a single row per CDR3 protein. The sample has 50,000 or so distinct CDR3 sequences; approximately 6.9% are singletons. The material was CD8+ T cells sorted from PBMCs, obtained on the day of the first yellow fever vaccination. The receptors originated from a man between 18 and 29 years old who received the YFV17D yellow fever vaccine. CDR3s include the opening cysteine and the closing phenylalanine or tryptophan. D genes are given only for firm matches. A clone size is listed for some rows: how often the clone was seen (once, few, many), or a class if it is expanded.

V	D	size	J	CDR3	DNA
TRBV9	TRBD2	many	TRBJ2-1	CASSFNRLAGGTGEQFF	TGTGCCAGCAGCTTTAATAGGCTAGCGGGGGGGACAGGCGAGCAGTTCTTC
TRBV7-2	.	few	TRBJ1-2	CASSLEEGYTF	TGTGCCAGCAGCTTAGAGGAAGGCTACACCTTC
TRBV19	.	.	TRBJ1-5	CASSIEIWLSIQPQHF	TGTGCCAGTAGTATAGAGATATGGCTTTCCATCCAGCCCCAGCATTTT
TRBV6-5	TRBD2	many	TRBJ2-3	CASTTLLAGGTDTQYF	TGTGCCAGCACAACTTTACTAGCGGGGGGCACAGATACGCAGTATTTT
TRBV29-1	.	many	TRBJ1-2	CSATGTNAYGYTF	TGCAGCGCTACCGGGACGAATGCCTATGGCTACACCTTC
TRBV4-2	TRBD2	many	TRBJ2-1	CASSQDRGGQVRYEQFF	TGTGCCAGCAGCCAAGATCGGGGGGGGCAGGTGAGGTATGAGCAGTTCTTC
TRBV27	TRBD1	few	TRBJ2-5	CASRPTGGGWETQYF	TGTGCCAGCAGACCTACAGGGGGCGGTTGGGAGACCCAGTACTTC
TRBV5-6	.	.	TRBJ1-2	CASSLDWGGDGYTF	TGTGCCAGCAGCTTGGACTGGGGTGGAGACGGCTACACCTTC
TRBV29-1	.	.	TRBJ2-5	CSVEWGRGPGYGETQYF	TGCAGCGTTGAATGGGGCCGGGGGCCTGGGTATGGAGAGACCCAGTACTTC
TRBV4-2	.	many	TRBJ2-2	CASSQFGGPSGELFF	TGTGCCAGCAGCCAATTTGGGGGGCCGAGCGGGGAGCTGTTTTTT
TRBV6-5	.	many	TRBJ2-3	CASSYSTPEGSTQYF	TGTGCCAGCAGTTACTCAACCCCTGAGGGTAGTACGCAGTATTTT
TRBV6-2/TRBV6-3	.	many	TRBJ1-2	CASTQPGFYGYTF	TGTGCCAGCACCCAACCGGGGTTCTATGGCTACACCTTC
TRBV4-1	.	few	TRBJ1-1	CASSSWGHEAFF	TGCGCCAGCAGCTCCTGGGGGCATGAAGCTTTCTTT
TRBV7-8	TRBD2	few	TRBJ2-1	CASSYRLAGGHREQFF	TGTGCCAGCAGCTACCGACTAGCGGGGGGCCATCGGGAGCAGTTCTTC
TRBV6-2/TRBV6-3	TRBD1	many	TRBJ1-5	CASTSPQDRTNQPQHF	TGTGCCAGCACCTCACCTCAGGACAGGACCAATCAGCCCCAGCATTTT
TRBV13	TRBD2	.	TRBJ2-1	CASSWPGGGAGREQFF	TGTGCCAGCAGCTGGCCCGGCGGGGGGGCCGGTCGTGAGCAGTTCTTC
TRBV4-1	TRBD2	.	TRBJ2-1	CAISAGGNEQFF	TGCGCCATCTCAGCGGGGGGCAATGAGCAGTTCTTC
TRBV12-3/TRBV12-4	.	many	TRBJ2-5	CASSLSPRETQYF	TGTGCCAGCAGTTTGTCGCCGCGAGAGACCCAGTACTTC
TRBV5-1	TRBD1	few	TRBJ1-5	CASSLGPGQVNQPQHF	TGCGCCAGCAGCTTGGGGCCAGGACAGGTTAATCAGCCCCAGCATTTT
TRBV6-2/TRBV6-3	TRBD1	many	TRBJ2-7	CASSYPGQGIPYEQYF	TGTGCCAGCAGTTACCCGGGACAGGGGATTCCCTACGAGCAGTACTTC